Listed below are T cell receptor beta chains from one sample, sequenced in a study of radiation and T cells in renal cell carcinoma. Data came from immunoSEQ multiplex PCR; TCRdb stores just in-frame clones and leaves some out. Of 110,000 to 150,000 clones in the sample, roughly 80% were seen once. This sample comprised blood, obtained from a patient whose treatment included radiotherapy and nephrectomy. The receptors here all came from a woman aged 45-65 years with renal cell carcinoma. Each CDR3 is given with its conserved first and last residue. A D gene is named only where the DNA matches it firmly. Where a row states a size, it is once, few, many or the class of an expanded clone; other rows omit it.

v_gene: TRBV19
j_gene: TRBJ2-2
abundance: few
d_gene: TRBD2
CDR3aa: CASSKWSGGPTGELFF
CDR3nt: TGTGCCAGTAGTAAGTGGAGCGGGGGGCCCACCGGGGAGCTGTTTTTT

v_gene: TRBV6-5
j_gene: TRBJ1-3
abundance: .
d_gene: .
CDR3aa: CASSPGAGGNTIYF
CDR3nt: TGTGCCAGCAGTCCCGGGGCTGGTGGAAACACCATATATTTT

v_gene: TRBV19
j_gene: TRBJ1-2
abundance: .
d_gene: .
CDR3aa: CASSTNRDGGYTF
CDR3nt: TGTGCCAGTAGTACCAACAGGGACGGAGGCTACACCTTC

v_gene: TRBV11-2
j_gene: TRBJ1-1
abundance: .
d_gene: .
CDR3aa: CASSRQGNTEAFF
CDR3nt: TGTGCCAGCAGCCGTCAGGGAAATACTGAAGCTTTCTTT

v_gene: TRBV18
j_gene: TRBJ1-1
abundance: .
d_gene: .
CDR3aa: CASSPSHENTEAFF
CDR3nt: TGTGCCAGCTCACCGTCCCATGAAAACACTGAAGCTTTCTTT

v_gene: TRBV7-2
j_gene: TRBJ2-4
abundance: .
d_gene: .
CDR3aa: CASSPGWGSNIQYF
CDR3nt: TGTGCCAGCAGCCCAGGGTGGGGGTCGAACATTCAGTACTTC

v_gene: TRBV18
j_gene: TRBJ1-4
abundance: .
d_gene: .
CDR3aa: CASSLGDAEKLFF
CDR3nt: TGTGCCAGCTCACTGGGGGACGCCGAAAAACTGTTTTTT

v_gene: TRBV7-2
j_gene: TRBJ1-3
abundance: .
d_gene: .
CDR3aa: CASSSLRGNTIYF
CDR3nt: TGTGCCAGCAGCTCCCTTAGGGGAAACACCATATATTTT

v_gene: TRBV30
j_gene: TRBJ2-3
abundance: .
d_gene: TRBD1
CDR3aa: CAWSGQGNGDTQYF
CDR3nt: TGTGCCTGGAGTGGACAGGGAAACGGAGATACGCAGTATTTT

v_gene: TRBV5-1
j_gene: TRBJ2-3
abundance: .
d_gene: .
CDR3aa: CASSLEQIRTDTQYF
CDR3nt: TGCGCCAGCAGCTTGGAACAGATAAGGACAGATACGCAGTATTTT

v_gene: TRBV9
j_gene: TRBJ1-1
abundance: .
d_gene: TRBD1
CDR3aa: CASSVDGTGWMNTEAFF
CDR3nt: TGTGCCAGCAGCGTAGACGGGACAGGGTGGATGAACACTGAAGCTTTCTTT

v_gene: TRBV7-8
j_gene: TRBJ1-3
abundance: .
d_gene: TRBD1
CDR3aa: CASSPNPDRPGNTIYF
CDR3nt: TGTGCCAGCAGCCCGAACCCGGACAGGCCTGGAAACACCATATATTTT

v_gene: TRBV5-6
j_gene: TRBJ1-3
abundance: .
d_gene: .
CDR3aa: CASSLGPGVSSGNTIYF
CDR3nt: TGTGCCAGCAGCTTGGGACCCGGGGTCAGCTCTGGAAACACCATATATTTT

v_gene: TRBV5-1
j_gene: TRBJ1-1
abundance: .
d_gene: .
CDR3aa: CASSNPAGAEAFF
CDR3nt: TGCGCCAGCAGCAACCCTGCAGGGGCGGAAGCTTTCTTT

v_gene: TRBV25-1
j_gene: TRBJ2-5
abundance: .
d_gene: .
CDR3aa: CASSEFGGKETQYF
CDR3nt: TGTGCCAGCAGTGAATTCGGCGGAAAAGAGACCCAGTACTTC

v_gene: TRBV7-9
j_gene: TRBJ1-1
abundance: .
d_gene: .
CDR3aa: CASSSRQGSAFF
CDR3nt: TGTGCCAGCAGCTCCCGTCAGGGATCGGCTTTCTTT

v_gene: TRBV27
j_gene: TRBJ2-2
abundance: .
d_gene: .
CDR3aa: CASSSRPYTGELFF
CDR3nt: TGTGCCAGCAGTTCCCGGCCCTACACCGGGGAGCTGTTTTTT

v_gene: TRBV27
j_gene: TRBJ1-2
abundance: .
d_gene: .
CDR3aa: CASSLSRGNYGYTF
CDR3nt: TGTGCCAGCAGTTTATCCCGCGGGAATTATGGCTACACCTTC

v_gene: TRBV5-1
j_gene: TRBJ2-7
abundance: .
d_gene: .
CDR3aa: CASSLGVGNYEQYF
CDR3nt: TGCGCCAGCAGCTTGGGCGTCGGAAACTACGAGCAGTACTTC

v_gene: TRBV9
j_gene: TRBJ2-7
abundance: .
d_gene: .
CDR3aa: CASSVESAIYEQYF
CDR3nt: TGTGCCAGCAGCGTAGAGTCGGCGATTTACGAGCAGTACTTC

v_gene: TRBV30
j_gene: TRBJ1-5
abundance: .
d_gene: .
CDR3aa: CAWSSGAGNQPQHF
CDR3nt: TGTGCCTGGAGTTCAGGGGCAGGCAATCAGCCCCAGCATTTT

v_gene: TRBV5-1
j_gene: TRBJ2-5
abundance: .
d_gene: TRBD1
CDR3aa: CASSRTGGQETQYF
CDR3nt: TGCGCCAGCAGCAGGACAGGGGGCCAAGAGACCCAGTACTTC

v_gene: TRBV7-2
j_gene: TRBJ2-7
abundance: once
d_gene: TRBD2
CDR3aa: CASSSSSGWSNEQYF
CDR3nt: TGTGCCAGCAGCTCCTCTAGCGGGTGGTCTAACGAGCAGTACTTC

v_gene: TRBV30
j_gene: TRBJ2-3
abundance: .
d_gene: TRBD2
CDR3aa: CAWTGTSSADTQYF
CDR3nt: TGTGCCTGGACCGGGACTAGCTCAGCAGATACGCAGTATTTT

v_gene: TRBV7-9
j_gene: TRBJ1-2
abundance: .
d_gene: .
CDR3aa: CASSSDANYGYTF
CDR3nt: TGTGCCAGCAGCTCCGACGCTAACTATGGCTACACCTTC

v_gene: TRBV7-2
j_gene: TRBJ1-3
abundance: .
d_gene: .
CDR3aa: CASSLESGNTIYF
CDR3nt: TGTGCCAGCAGCTTAGAAAGTGGAAACACCATATATTTT

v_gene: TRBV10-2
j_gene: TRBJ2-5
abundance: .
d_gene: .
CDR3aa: CASSEQQETQYF
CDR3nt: TGCGCCAGCAGTGAACAGCAAGAGACCCAGTACTTC

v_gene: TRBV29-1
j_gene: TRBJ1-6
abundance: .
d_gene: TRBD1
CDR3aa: CSVEAGDSIGDSPLHF
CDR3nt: TGCAGCGTTGAAGCAGGGGACAGTATAGGGGACTCACCCCTCCACTTT

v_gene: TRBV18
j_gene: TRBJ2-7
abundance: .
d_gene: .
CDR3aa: CASSPVQARQGYEQYF
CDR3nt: TGTGCCAGCTCACCAGTGCAGGCGAGGCAGGGATACGAGCAGTACTTC

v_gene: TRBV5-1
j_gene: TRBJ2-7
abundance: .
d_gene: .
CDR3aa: CASSLGQISYEQYF
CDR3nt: TGCGCCAGCAGCTTGGGACAAATCAGCTACGAGCAGTACTTC

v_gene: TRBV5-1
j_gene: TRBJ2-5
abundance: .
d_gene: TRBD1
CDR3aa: CASSGGTGFFETQYF
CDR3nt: TGCGCCAGCAGCGGCGGGACAGGGTTTTTCGAGACCCAGTACTTC

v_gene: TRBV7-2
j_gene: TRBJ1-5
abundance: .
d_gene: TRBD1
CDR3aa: CASSLDRGRNQPQHF
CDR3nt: TGTGCCAGCAGCCTAGACAGGGGCCGCAATCAGCCCCAGCATTTT

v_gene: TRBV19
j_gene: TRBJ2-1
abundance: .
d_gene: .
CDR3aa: CASSLTRGDEQFF
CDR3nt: TGTGCCAGTAGCCTAACTAGAGGGGATGAGCAGTTCTTC

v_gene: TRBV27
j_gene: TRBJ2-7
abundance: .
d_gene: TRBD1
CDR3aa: CASSDRGLSSYEQYF
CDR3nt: TGTGCCAGCTCTGACAGGGGGCTGTCCTCCTACGAGCAGTACTTC

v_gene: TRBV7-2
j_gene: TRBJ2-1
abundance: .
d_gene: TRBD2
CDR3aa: CASSWTSGGVNEQFF
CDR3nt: TGTGCCAGCAGCTGGACTAGCGGGGGGGTCAATGAGCAGTTCTTC

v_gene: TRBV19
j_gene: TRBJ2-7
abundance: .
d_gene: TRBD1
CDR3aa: CASSIKDREYEQYF
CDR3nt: TGTGCCAGTAGTATAAAGGACAGGGAGTACGAGCAGTACTTC

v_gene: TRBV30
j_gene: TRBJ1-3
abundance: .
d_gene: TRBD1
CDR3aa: CAWSTGGVESGNTIYF
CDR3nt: TGTGCCTGGAGCACAGGGGGCGTTGAGTCTGGAAACACCATATATTTT

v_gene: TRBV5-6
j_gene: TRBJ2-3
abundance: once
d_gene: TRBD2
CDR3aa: CASSLVGLDLTDTQYF
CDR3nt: TGTGCCAGCAGCTTGGTGGGACTAGACCTCACAGATACGCAGTATTTT

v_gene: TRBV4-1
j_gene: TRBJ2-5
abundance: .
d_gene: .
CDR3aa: CASSHPRGAGETQYF
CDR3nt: TGCGCCAGCAGCCACCCGAGGGGGGCAGGAGAGACCCAGTACTTC

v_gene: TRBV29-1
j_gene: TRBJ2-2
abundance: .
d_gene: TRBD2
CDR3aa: CSNPGTSGTNTGELFF
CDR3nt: TGCAGCAACCCCGGGACTAGCGGAACGAACACCGGGGAGCTGTTTTTT

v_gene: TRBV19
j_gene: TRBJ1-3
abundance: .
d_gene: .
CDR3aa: CASSIAGAGNTIYF
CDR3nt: TGTGCCAGTAGTATCGCGGGAGCTGGAAACACCATATATTTT

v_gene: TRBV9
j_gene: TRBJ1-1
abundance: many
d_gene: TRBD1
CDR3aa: CASSALGQGGSEAFF
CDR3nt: TGTGCCAGCAGCGCACTGGGACAGGGAGGCTCTGAAGCTTTCTTT

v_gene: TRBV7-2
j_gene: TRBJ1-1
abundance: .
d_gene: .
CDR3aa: CASRLRHTEAFF
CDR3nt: TGTGCCAGCAGACTTAGACATACTGAAGCTTTCTTT

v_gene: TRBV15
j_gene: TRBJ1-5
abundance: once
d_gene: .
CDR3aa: CATSRGGAGQPQHF
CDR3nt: TGTGCCACCAGCAGAGGGGGGGCAGGGCAGCCCCAGCATTTT

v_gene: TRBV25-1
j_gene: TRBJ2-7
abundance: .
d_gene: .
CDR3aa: CASGRLETYEQYF
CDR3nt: TGTGCCAGCGGACGCCTGGAAACCTACGAGCAGTACTTC

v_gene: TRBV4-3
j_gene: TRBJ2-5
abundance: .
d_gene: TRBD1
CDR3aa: CASSQNRGPQETQYF
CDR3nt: TGCGCCAGCAGCCAGAACAGGGGTCCCCAAGAGACCCAGTACTTC

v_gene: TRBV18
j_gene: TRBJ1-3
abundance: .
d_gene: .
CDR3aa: CASSQGSSGNTIYF
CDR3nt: TGTGCCAGCTCACAGGGCAGCTCTGGAAACACCATATATTTT

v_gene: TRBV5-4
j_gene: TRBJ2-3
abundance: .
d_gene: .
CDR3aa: CASSPRDGRTDTQYF
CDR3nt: TGTGCCAGCAGCCCAAGGGACGGCCGCACAGATACGCAGTATTTT

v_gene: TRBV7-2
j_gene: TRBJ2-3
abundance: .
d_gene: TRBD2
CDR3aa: CASSSNSGSGTDTQYF
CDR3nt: TGTGCCAGCAGCTCCAATAGCGGGAGTGGCACAGATACGCAGTATTTT

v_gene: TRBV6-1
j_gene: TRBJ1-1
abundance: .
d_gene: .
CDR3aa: CAGVLEYMNTEAFF
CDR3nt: TGTGCCGGAGTACTCGAATACATGAACACTGAAGCTTTCTTT